This TCR beta chain was sequenced in a study of cytomegalovirus exposure and HLA in healthy donors. Study-level points and caveats: TCR beta V- and J-gene trimming, according to a later analysis, was linked to a missense DCLRE1C variant. Later analysis reportedly placed an Asian-associated ancestry cluster below the roughly 700-donor mean in N-insertions.

Turning to this clone: Antigen specificity is unknown.

V lost 3 bases, J lost 0 bases, and 7 bases lay in between. The CDR3 runs to 14 residues. Germline-derived CDR1 and CDR2 are SGHRS and YFSETQ. It was with 60 Vbeta and 13 Jbeta primers that the PCR ran. Original processing methods: Roughly 10 million shared chains were among around 78 million unique TCR beta chains counted in a later analysis. Produced via immunoSEQ multiplex PCR; TCRdb's table is partial and in-frame only. The V and J calls and clone size are taken from that table; D and trimming were inferred from the DNA. Of under 200,000 clones detected, 70% to 90% appear once; the ten largest clones hold approximately 0.78%.

J is TRBJ2-1 and V is TRBV5-1, with D tentatively TRBD1 (5 bases). Sample: PBMCs. The sequence was collected from a woman aged 18-30 years in good health and CMV-seronegative. The DNA of the CDR3 is TGCGCCAGCAGCTCGACAGTCTCCTACAATGAGCAGTTCTTC. Translation: CASSSTVSYNEQFF.